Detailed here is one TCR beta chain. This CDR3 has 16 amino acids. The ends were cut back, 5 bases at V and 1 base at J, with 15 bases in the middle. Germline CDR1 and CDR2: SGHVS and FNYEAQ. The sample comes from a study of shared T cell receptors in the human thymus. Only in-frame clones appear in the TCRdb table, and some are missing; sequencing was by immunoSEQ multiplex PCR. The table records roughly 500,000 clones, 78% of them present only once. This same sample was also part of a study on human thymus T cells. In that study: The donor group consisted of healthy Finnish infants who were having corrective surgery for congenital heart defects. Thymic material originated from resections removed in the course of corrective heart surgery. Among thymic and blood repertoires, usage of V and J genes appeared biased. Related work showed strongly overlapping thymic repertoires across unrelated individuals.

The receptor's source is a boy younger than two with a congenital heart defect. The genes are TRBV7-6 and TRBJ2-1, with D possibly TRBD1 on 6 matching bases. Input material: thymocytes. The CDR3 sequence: CASSTAPDRSYNEQFF. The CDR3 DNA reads TGTGCCAGCAGCACCGCACCAGACAGGTCCTACAATGAGCAGTTCTTC.